Each of the 20 T cell receptor beta chains below was sequenced from the same sample in a study of T cell responses to AZD1222 COVID-19 vaccine. Only in-frame clones appear in the TCRdb table, and some are missing; sequencing was by immunoSEQ multiplex PCR. The sample yields around 180,000 clones, around 89% seen once. This sample comprised peripheral blood, obtained 28 days after the second AZD1222 dose. The receptors originated from an adult who received the AZD1222 COVID-19 vaccine.

The rearrangement joins TRBV27 to TRBJ2-1; weak D call: TRBD1 (5 bases). Germline V lookup: CDR1 MNHEY, CDR2 SMNVEV (reference sequence). The V end lost 5 bases, the J end lost 8 bases, and 19 bases lay between the germline ends. This CDR3 spans 15 amino acids. CDR3 DNA sequence: TGTGCCAGCAGTCCTGGACATAGCCCCTTCGATGAGCAGTTCTTC. The encoded protein is CASSPGHSPFDEQFF.

V and J are TRBV9 and TRBJ1-3; D uncertain. The CDR3 runs 12 residues. Germline CDR1 reads SGDLS; CDR2 reads YYNGEE. Trimming cost V 3 bases and J 3 bases, with 4 bases left between them. The CDR3 DNA follows: TGTGCCAGCAGCGAAGATGGAAACACCATATATTTT. Protein product: CASSEDGNTIYF.

V and J are TRBV4-3 and TRBJ1-5; 11 nucleotides align to TRBD1. Trimming removed 6 bases from V and 5 bases from J; junction bases left unmatched: 6. CDR1 and CDR2 (germline): LGHNA, YSLEER. CDR3 size: 15 residues. The CDR3 reads CASSPDRGPYQPQHF. CDR3 DNA sequence: TGCGCCAGCAGTCCGGACAGGGGGCCGTATCAGCCCCAGCATTTT.

The chain links TRBV7-2 to TRBJ1-3, with 8 positions matching TRBD1. CDR1 SGHTA and CDR2 FQGNSA come from the germline V gene. This CDR3 is built from 14 residues. V lost 7 bases to trimming and J lost 4 bases; unmatched junction nucleotides: 6. DNA for the CDR3: TGTGCCAGCACTGGACAGGGCACCGGAAACACCATATATTTT. This encodes CASTGQGTGNTIYF.

The rearrangement joins TRBV19 to TRBJ2-1, with D perhaps TRBD1 (5 bases). Germline CDR1 is LNHDA and CDR2 is SQIVND (reference sequence). Trimming removed 5 bases from V and 6 bases from J, with 20 bases in between. CDR3 length: 16 residues. The CDR3 bases are TGTGCCAGTAGTCCTGTGTGGGCTAGTCAGGGCAATGAGCAGTTCTTC. Residues: CASSPVWASQGNEQFF.

The chain joins TRBV11-3 to TRBJ2-3; 7 nucleotides align to TRBD2. The CDR3 has 16 amino acids. V gave up 3 bases and J gave up 1 base; unmatched junction bases: 7. Germline V gene lookup returns CDR1 SGHNT and CDR2 YENEEA. For the CDR3, the DNA is TGTGCCAGCAGCTTGGGGGGGATAACTGGCACAGATACGCAGTATTTT. Protein product: CASSLGGITGTDTQYF.

This clone appeared once. The chain has TRBV2 and TRBJ1-6; no clear D gene. CDR3 length: 15 residues. Germline assignment: CDR1 SNHLY and CDR2 FYNNEI. V shed 3 bases and J shed 2 bases, with 8 bases lying between them. The CDR3 here is CASSEGRPYNSPLHF. The CDR3, as DNA: TGTGCCAGCAGTGAGGGCAGACCCTATAATTCACCCCTCCACTTT.

The chain recombines TRBV3-1 (or the pseudogene TRBV3-2) with TRBJ1-2, with D unclear. This CDR3 region has 13 residues. Germline V gene data show CDR1 as LGHDT and CDR2 as YNNKEL (reference sequence). Trimming pared 4 bases from V and 4 bases from J, leaving 10 bases between. The CDR3 reads CASSPDPVYGYTF. CDR3 nucleotides: TGTGCCAGCAGCCCAGATCCGGTCTATGGCTACACCTTC.

This clone showed up just a few times. This chain joins TRBV14 and TRBJ1-6; D uncertain. The CDR3 is 17 amino acids. Germline CDR1 reads SGHDN; CDR2 reads FVKESK. Trimming removed 4 bases from V and 3 bases from J, with 16 bases in between. CDR3 nucleotides: TGTGCCAGCAGCCCCGGGCACAGCAGAATCTATAATTCACCCCTCCACTTT. Its translation is CASSPGHSRIYNSPLHF.

The table lists this clone with a few counts. CDR3 in DNA: TGTGCCAGCAGTTCCCCAGGACTAGCGGTCGGCTACGAGCAGTACTTC. Translation gives CASSSPGLAVGYEQYF. The genes are TRBV6-2 or TRBV6-3 and TRBJ2-7; 10 positions match TRBD2. The germline V gene has CDR1 MNHEY and CDR2 SVGEGT. CDR3 size: 16 residues. V dropped 4 bases and J dropped 3; count of bases not matched to a gene: 9.

The chain employs TRBV28 and TRBJ2-7; possibly TRBD2 for D (6 bases). Looked up from germline, CDR1 is MDHEN and CDR2 is SYDVKM. The V gene lost 3 bases and the J gene lost 2 bases, with 26 bases spanning the gap. This CDR3 is 19 amino acids long. CDR3 sequence (DNA): TGTGCCAGCAGTTTCCCCCTCTTTGAGGGCGGGGTCAGGGCCTACGAGCAGTACTTC. Translation: CASSFPLFEGGVRAYEQYF. The variable domain in full, completed from reference TRBV28 and TRBJ2-7, reads DVKVTQSSRYLVKRTGEKVFLECVQDMDHENMFWYRQDPGLGLRLIYFSYDVKMKEKGDIPEGYSVSREKKERFSLILESASTNQTSMYLCASSFPLFEGGVRAYEQYFGPGTRLTVT.

This clone was seen a few times. The gene calls are TRBV19 and TRBJ2-3; a possible D gene is TRBD2 (6 bases). The length of the CDR3 is 13 residues. In germline, CDR1 is LNHDA, CDR2 SQIVND (reference sequence). V was shortened by 4 bases and J by 5 bases, with 10 bases between the two germline ends. In nucleotides, the CDR3 is TGTGCCAGTAGTAGGGGACTGGGAGATACGCAGTATTTT. It yields the protein CASSRGLGDTQYF.

This chain links TRBV18 with TRBJ2-7, with D possibly being TRBD1 (6 bases). V lost 3 bases and J 4 bases, leaving 16 bases between the germline ends. The CDR3 extends over 15 amino acids. Germline V gives CDR1 KGHSH, CDR2 LQKENI. The CDR3 sequence is CASSPKDSWSYEQYF. CDR3 sequence (DNA): TGTGCCAGCTCACCGAAGGACAGCTGGTCGTACGAGCAGTACTTC.

This rearrangement joins TRBV18 to TRBJ1-2, with no clear D. V lost 4 bases and J lost 6, with 15 bases in between. Germline V gene data show CDR1 as KGHSH and CDR2 as LQKENI. This CDR3 is 14 amino acids long. The CDR3 DNA reads as TGTGCCAGCTCACTACTAAGTGGAGGCCATGGCTACACCTTC. Its translation: CASSLLSGGHGYTF.

The genes are TRBV6-1 and TRBJ1-2; 12 bases align to TRBD1. The V and J ends lost 4 bases and 7 bases, in that order; junction bases with no gene match: 10. The CDR3 is made up of 16 amino acids. CDR1 and CDR2 from the germline V gene are MNHNS and SASEGT. The CDR3 DNA sequence: TGTGCCAGCAGTGGGGGACAGGGGGCGCAAATCGGTGGCTACACCTTC. This encodes CASSGGQGAQIGGYTF.

This clone was observed a few times. The chain combines TRBV6-5 with TRBJ2-7; D gene ambiguous. CDR3 length: 11 amino acids. Trimming took off 6 bases at V and 5 bases at J, with 8 bases between the two ends. Germline CDR1 MNHEY, CDR2 SVGAGI. In DNA, the CDR3 is TGTGCCAGCAGCCGTTTGGACGAGCAGTACTTC. This sequence encodes CASSRLDEQYF.

For the CDR3, the DNA is TGTGCCAGCAGCTTAGTGTGGGACAGATCCTACGAGCAGTACTTC. It yields the protein CASSLVWDRSYEQYF. The V and J genes are TRBV7-8 and TRBJ2-7; 7 nucleotides match TRBD1. This CDR3 comprises 15 residues. From germline, CDR1 is SGHVS and CDR2 FQNEAQ. With V trimmed by 1 base and J by 1 base, 4 bases remained unmatched.

The rearrangement links TRBV19 to TRBJ2-3; TRBD1 might be the D (5 bases). The germline V and J ends were trimmed by 5 bases and 9 bases, with 21 bases remaining between them. Germline CDR1 reads LNHDA; CDR2 reads SQIVND (reference sequence). The CDR3 has 15 amino acids. DNA of the CDR3: TGTGCCAGTAGTCCCGCAGGTACCAGTCGGACAACGCAGTATTTT. This sequence encodes CASSPAGTSRTTQYF. Complete variable domain (other parts from reference TRBV19 and TRBJ2-3): DGGITQSPKYLFRKEGQNVTLSCEQNLNHDAMYWYRQDPGQGLRLIYYSQIVNDFQKGDIAEGYSVSREKKESFPLTVTSAQKNPTAFYLCASSPAGTSRTTQYFGPGTRLTVL.

J is TRBJ2-7 and V is TRBV27, with 8 bases that match TRBD1. Germline-derived CDR1 and CDR2 are MNHEY and SMNVEV (reference sequence). With 6 bases clipped from V and 3 bases from J, the junction kept 7 bases outside the gene matches. This CDR3 spans 14 amino acids. DNA of the CDR3: TGTGCCAGCAGGAGGGGGACAGGCCTCTACGAGCAGTACTTC. This gives the protein CASRRGTGLYEQYF.

This sequence joins TRBV7-9 and TRBJ1-1; maybe TRBD1 (6 bases). The germline gives CDR1 SEHNR, CDR2 FQNEAQ (reference sequence). The CDR3 loop spans 15 amino acids. The V and J ends lost 7 bases and 4 bases respectively, with 19 bases between them. CDR3 sequence reads: CASTDLGGPGTEAFF. The CDR3 nucleotides read TGTGCCAGCACCGACCTCGGGGGGCCGGGCACTGAAGCTTTCTTT.